The source of this T cell receptor beta chain is a study of blood T cell repertoires in COVID-19. The wider study: Samples came from the United States, Italy and Spain, spanning acute and convalescent COVID-19. Sources were T cells, B-cell-depleted T cells, or PBMCs; the material itself was cDNA or gDNA.

Original processing methods: Quantification of nucleated cells was approximated via reference gene primer amplification. Data came from immunoSEQ multiplex PCR; TCRdb stores just in-frame clones and leaves some out. The V and J calls and the clone size are those of that table, but D and trimming were determined from the DNA. The data contain about 120,000 clones, about 83% of them singletons. Germline V lookup: CDR1 SNHLY, CDR2 FYNNEI. With V trimmed by 6 bases and J by 5 bases, 8 bases remained unmatched. This CDR3 is 16 amino acids long. This receptor was obtained from a man between 60 and 75 years old with acute or convalescent COVID-19. The chain couples TRBV2 to TRBJ2-7, with TRBD2 matching 15 bases. The sequencing sample was made of peripheral blood. CDR3 loop: CASRLGLAGGDDEQYF. The CDR3 region has the DNA TGTGCCAGCAGACTCGGACTAGCGGGAGGGGACGACGAGCAGTACTTC.